This record covers a single TCR beta chain. cDNA came from approximately 0.5 to 1 ug RNA primed by random hexamers. TCR beta CDR3 was amplified by immunoSEQ covering 54 Vbeta and 13 Jbeta. Using its own MiXCR run on the immunoSEQ multiplex PCR reads, TCRdb lists one record per CDR3 protein. The data contain about 300,000 distinct CDR3 sequences, 65% to 90% of them singletons. Sequencing targeted TCR beta in blood CD8+ and CD4+ T cells. Negative magnetic isolation gave CD8+ and CD4+ cells; FACS enriched CD8+ TEMRA. The data were obtained in a study of CD8 T cells in Susac syndrome. The CDR3 contains 20 residues. V was pared by 3 bases and J by 0 bases, with 13 bases of the junction left unmatched. Germline loops: CDR1 MNHEY, CDR2 SVGAGI.

The chain combines TRBV6-5 with TRBJ2-1, with 11 nucleotides matching TRBD2. The TCR was taken from a human donor with multiple sclerosis. The sequencing input was CD8+ T cells from PBMCs. The CDR3 loop is CASSYSTALAGGSSYNEQFF. CDR3 sequence (DNA): TGTGCCAGCAGTTATTCGACAGCCCTAGCGGGGGGAAGCTCCTACAATGAGCAGTTCTTC.